A single sample is the source of the 26 T cell receptor beta chains below, sequenced in a study of OX40 agonist ivuxolimab in advanced cancers. Sequenced by immunoSEQ multiplex PCR; TCRdb stores in-frame clones only, minus some. The data show 110,000 or so clones, approximately 89% seen once. This sample comprised CD4+ or CD8+ T cells sorted from blood, obtained in a trial of the OX40 agonist ivuxolimab. The receptors stem from an adult with an advanced solid tumor such as melanoma, head and neck, liver or kidney cancer.

The V and J genes are TRBV4-1 and TRBJ1-1; D gene unclear. The CDR3 length is 16 residues. Germline V gene sequence: CDR1 MGHRA, CDR2 YSYEKL. The V end lost 0 bases, the J end lost 5 bases, and 16 bases lay between the germline ends. The DNA for the CDR3 is TGCGCCAGCAGCCAAGATGTCGGGGATCGAACAACTGAAGCTTTCTTT. This codes for CASSQDVGDRTTEAFF.

The CDR3 loop is CASREYEQYF. CDR3 nucleotides: TGTGCCAGCAGGGAGTACGAGCAGTACTTC. The rearrangement uses TRBV6-1 and TRBJ2-7; no firm D call. This CDR3 has 10 residues. The V end was cut by 6 bases, the J end by 4 bases, with 4 bases between. CDR1 MNHNS and CDR2 SASEGT come from the germline V gene.

The rearrangement uses TRBV5-1 and TRBJ2-3; no reliable D call. This CDR3 comprises 13 residues. The germline CDR1 and CDR2 sequences are SGHRS and YFSETQ. V lost 0 bases, J lost 4 bases, and 6 bases lay in between. The CDR3 nucleotides are TGCGCCAGCAGCTTGGAGGTTCCAGATACGCAGTATTTT. Protein: CASSLEVPDTQYF.

The genes are TRBV7-8 and TRBJ2-7; TRBD1 might be the D (6 bases). Between the trimmed V and J ends, which lost 2 bases and 4 bases, there was a span of 12 bases. The CDR3 runs 14 residues. Germline loops: CDR1 SGHVS, CDR2 FQNEAQ. CDR3 coding DNA: TGTGCCAGCAGCTTAAGCAGGGGTCGTTACGAGCAGTACTTC. Its translation is CASSLSRGRYEQYF.

The chain recombines TRBV5-6 with TRBJ2-3; 8 bases map to TRBD1. The ends lost 4 bases at V and 6 bases at J; junction bases unmatched: 16. The CDR3 loop spans 17 amino acids. CDR1 and CDR2 (germline): SGHDT, YYEEEE. The CDR3 bases are TGTGCCAGCAGCCCCAAAATTCGAGGACAGGGCGGGGATACGCAGTATTTT. As protein: CASSPKIRGQGGDTQYF. Together with reference TRBV5-6 and TRBJ2-3, the CDR3 gives the full variable domain: DAGVTQSPTHLIKTRGQQVTLRCSPKSGHDTVSWYQQALGQGPQFIFQYYEEEERQRGNFPDRFSGHQFPNYSSELNVNALLLGDSALYLCASSPKIRGQGGDTQYFGPGTRLTVL.

The J gene is TRBJ1-1, the V gene TRBV20-1; no clear D gene. The germline CDR1 and CDR2 sequences are DFQATT and SNEGSKA (reference sequence). The CDR3 is 11 amino acids. The V end was cut by 6 bases, the J end by 2 bases, with 7 bases between. CDR3 nucleotide sequence: TGCAGTGCATGGCATAACACTGAAGCTTTCTTT. It is translated as CSAWHNTEAFF.

This clone was found a few times. The gene calls are TRBV7-6 and TRBJ2-2, with D perhaps TRBD2 (5 bases). The ends were cut back, 5 bases at V and 4 bases at J, with 11 bases in the middle. The CDR3 runs 14 residues. Germline V gene sequence: CDR1 SGHVS, CDR2 FNYEAQ. The CDR3 DNA is TGTGCCAGCAGCGTAAGCCTAGCCACCGGGGAGCTGTTTTTT. This gives the protein CASSVSLATGELFF.

V usage is TRBV10-1 and J usage is TRBJ2-3; D is undetermined. The germline V and J ends were trimmed by 6 bases and 6 bases, with 10 bases remaining between them. Germline V lookup: CDR1 WNHNN, CDR2 SYGVQD (reference sequence). CDR3 length equals 12 residues. The CDR3 here is CASRGSADTQYF. CDR3 DNA sequence: TGCGCCAGCAGGGGAAGCGCGGATACGCAGTATTTT.

A single count supports this clone. This rearrangement joins TRBV7-6 to TRBJ2-7; TRBD2 agrees at 8 bases. J gave up 7 bases and V 3 bases, and 8 bases lay outside the gene matches. The CDR3 totals 14 residues. CDR1 is SGHVS, CDR2 FNYEAQ, per germline. The CDR3 DNA reads as TGTGCCAGCAGCTTTACTAGCGGAAGGGGAGAGCAGTACTTC. Translating gives CASSFTSGRGEQYF.

The DNA for the CDR3 is TGTGCCAGCAGGAAGACAGGGGCCGATACGCAGTATTTT. Amino acid sequence: CASRKTGADTQYF. This chain uses TRBV27 with TRBJ2-3, with 8 bases identical to TRBD1. This CDR3 has 13 amino acids. Germline V lookup: CDR1 MNHEY, CDR2 SMNVEV (reference sequence). The V and J ends lost 6 bases and 6 bases, in that order; junction bases with no gene match: 5.

In regard to this clone: Other DNA sequences in the sample encode the same CDR3. The chain has TRBV5-4 and TRBJ2-7, with 7 bases identical to TRBD1. V shed 4 bases, J shed 2 bases, and the junction held 3 bases outside the gene matches. CDR3 length: 13 amino acids. The V gene's germline CDR1 is SGHNT and CDR2 YYREEE (reference sequence). The CDR3 nucleotides are TGTGCCAGCAGCCCTACAGGGGCCTACGAGCAGTACTTC. This sequence encodes CASSPTGAYEQYF.

The chain is built from TRBV25-1 and TRBJ2-3, with TRBD2 identical over 16 bases. The CDR3 extends over 18 amino acids. The germline V gene has CDR1 MGHDK and CDR2 SYGVNS. Trimming took 4 bases from V and 10 from J; bases not matched to a gene: 14. This CDR3 reads CASSATGTSGRGLESQYF. The CDR3, as DNA: TGTGCCAGCAGTGCTACCGGGACTAGCGGGAGGGGCTTGGAATCGCAGTATTTT.

The chain has TRBV6-6 and TRBJ1-6; D not resolved. The germline CDR1 and CDR2 sequences are MNHNY and SVGAGI (reference sequence). The germline V and J ends were trimmed by 7 bases and 6 bases, with 7 bases remaining between them. This CDR3 comprises 12 residues. The CDR3 region is CASMEGNSPLHF. In nucleotides, the CDR3 is TGTGCCAGCATGGAGGGTAATTCACCCCTCCACTTT.

This CDR3 reads CASSPFGTGDEKLFF. The CDR3 bases are TGTGCCAGCTCACCCTTCGGGACAGGCGATGAAAAACTGTTTTTT. V and J are TRBV18 and TRBJ1-4; 8 bases map to TRBD1. The germline gives CDR1 KGHSH, CDR2 LQKENI. The CDR3 runs 15 residues. The ends lost 3 bases at V and 6 bases at J; junction bases unmatched: 6.

The chain carries TRBV10-3 and TRBJ1-1; TRBD1 agrees at 7 bases. Germline lookup yields CDR1 ENHRY and CDR2 SYGVKD. The length of the CDR3 is 12 residues. After removal of 5 bases from V and 5 bases from J, the junction contained 2 bases not matched to a gene. This chain's CDR3 is CAISTGVTEAFF. CDR3 nucleotides: TGTGCCATCAGTACAGGGGTGACTGAAGCTTTCTTT.

This rearrangement joins TRBV30 to TRBJ1-6; 9 bases match TRBD1. V trimming: 4 bases; J trimming: 8 bases; junction bases outside the gene matches: 12. Germline CDR1 GTSNPN, CDR2 SVGIG (reference sequence). This CDR3 is built from 16 residues. The CDR3 sequence: CAWTRSGQGRDSPLHF. The CDR3 region has the DNA TGTGCCTGGACACGGTCGGGACAGGGTAGAGATTCACCCCTCCACTTT.

The chain recombines TRBV28 with TRBJ1-1, with D possibly matching TRBD1 (6 bases). V was shortened by 4 bases and J by 3 bases, with 12 bases between the two germline ends. The CDR3 is 14 residues long. Germline V gene sequence: CDR1 MDHEN, CDR2 SYDVKM. CDR3: CASSWGGGDTEAFF. The CDR3 nucleotides read TGTGCCAGCAGTTGGGGAGGGGGGGACACTGAAGCTTTCTTT.

The V gene is TRBV2, the J gene TRBJ1-2; D remains unclear. Germline V gene data show CDR1 as SNHLY and CDR2 as FYNNEI. This CDR3 contains 17 residues. V was cut by 1 base and J by 3 bases, with 18 bases left in between. The CDR3 spells CASSEDVPERGDYGYTF. The CDR3 nucleotides read TGTGCCAGCAGTGAAGATGTCCCGGAACGGGGTGACTATGGCTACACCTTC.

The chain uses TRBV7-8 and TRBJ1-6, with D unresolved. This CDR3 has 15 amino acids. Germline-derived CDR1 and CDR2 are SGHVS and FQNEAQ. V lost 1 base and J lost 4, with 8 bases in between. The CDR3 nucleotides are TGTGCCAGCAGCTTAGTTTCCGTGTATAATTCACCCCTCCACTTT. It yields the protein CASSLVSVYNSPLHF.

The chain joins TRBV6-6 to TRBJ1-5, with TRBD1 identical over 11 bases. CDR1 MNHNY and CDR2 SVGAGI come from the germline V gene (reference sequence). V lost 6 bases to trimming and J lost 4 bases; unmatched junction nucleotides: 8. CDR3 size: 16 residues. CDR3 residues: CASSQTGQGENQPQHF. The CDR3, as DNA: TGTGCCAGCAGCCAAACGGGACAGGGGGAGAATCAGCCCCAGCATTTT.

This sequence joins TRBV15 and TRBJ1-5, with D possibly TRBD1 on 6 matching bases. Trimming shortened V by 0 bases and J by 4 bases, and 13 bases separated the two germline ends. This CDR3 spans 16 amino acids. CDR1 is LNHNV and CDR2 is YYDKDF in the germline V gene (reference sequence). The CDR3 spells CATSRDEGTWNQPQHF. The DNA for the CDR3 is TGTGCCACCAGCAGAGATGAGGGGACATGGAATCAGCCCCAGCATTTT.

J is TRBJ2-3 and V is TRBV9, with 8 positions matching TRBD2. Unmatched junction bases numbered 4, after V lost 0 bases and J lost 1 base. The CDR3 consists of 16 residues. CDR1 and CDR2 (germline): SGDLS, YYNGEE. This chain's CDR3 is CASSVGVRGGTDTQYF. In DNA form, the CDR3 reads TGTGCCAGCAGCGTAGGGGTGCGGGGGGGCACAGATACGCAGTATTTT.

The chain links TRBV28 to TRBJ2-4; unclear D gene. Germline V gene sequence: CDR1 MDHEN, CDR2 SYDVKM. V shed 5 bases and J shed 6 bases, with 11 bases lying between them. The CDR3 contains 13 residues. The CDR3 is CASSPDETNIQYF. The CDR3 DNA is TGTGCCAGCAGTCCGGATGAGACAAACATTCAGTACTTC.

The chain recombines TRBV15 with TRBJ1-1; TRBD1 aligns across 7 bases. V dropped 5 bases and J dropped 6; count of bases not matched to a gene: 12. Germline CDR1 is LNHNV and CDR2 is YYDKDF (reference sequence). This CDR3 spans 15 amino acids. CDR3: CATSGMTGWVAEAFF. The CDR3 nucleotides read TGTGCCACCAGCGGAATGACAGGGTGGGTCGCTGAAGCTTTCTTT.

The chain recombines TRBV4-2 with TRBJ2-1, with 8 bases aligning to TRBD2. The CDR3 totals 16 residues. Per the germline V gene, CDR1 is LGHNA and CDR2 is YNFKEQ. J lost 0 bases, V lost 3 bases, and 4 bases had no gene match. This chain's CDR3 is CASSHVSGNSYNEQFF. DNA for the CDR3: TGTGCCAGCAGCCATGTTAGCGGGAACTCCTACAATGAGCAGTTCTTC.

The chain is built from TRBV5-1 and TRBJ1-1; no reliable D call. CDR1 and CDR2 (germline): SGHRS, YFSETQ. CDR3 length: 13 amino acids. V dropped 9 bases and J dropped 1 base, with 13 bases sitting between them. CDR3 nucleotide sequence: TGCGCCACCCGCCAGGAACCGAACACTGAAGCTTTCTTT. This encodes CATRQEPNTEAFF.